This TCR beta chain is from a study of T cell repertoires in cytomegalovirus infection. Study findings and constraints: Frequencies of public TCR beta families were cumulated, and this identified carriers of CMV plus the relevant HLA.

This CDR3 is 14 amino acids long. Between the trimmed V and J ends, which lost 2 bases and 0 bases, there was a span of 8 bases. Germline values: CDR1 SGDLS, CDR2 YYNGEE. TCRdb independently ran MiXCR on the reads; one entry per CDR3 protein. The table shows some 180,000 distinct CDR3 sequences, with roughly a fifth occurring only once. A word on this clonotype: The antigen is unknown.

The chain links TRBV9 to TRBJ1-1; D remains unclear. The specimen was PBMCs. The receptor was isolated from a human donor in good health (CMV status not recorded). Some clones in this sample may be carry-over from other donors' samples. The CDR3 region has the DNA TGTGCCAGCAGCGTTGAGTCCATGAACACTGAAGCTTTCTTT. Translated, it gives CASSVESMNTEAFF.